The rows below give T cell receptor beta chains drawn from one sample of a study of blood T cell repertoires in COVID-19. This table comes from immunoSEQ multiplex PCR, and its TCRdb copy is limited to in-frame clones, with some not included. Among some 40,000 clones, 70% to 90% were seen once, and the ten largest hold 4.5% to 5%. The specimen was peripheral blood. The receptors shown here come from a human donor in a cohort sampled during active COVID-19. Both conserved end residues are part of each CDR3. The D gene is left open where the match is weak. Some rows mark clone size as missing; the rest say once, few, many or name a class of expanded clone.

J gene: TRBJ2-7
clone size: NA
V gene: TRBV7-8
D gene: TRBD2
CDR3 protein: CASSPISGRNAYEQYF
CDR3 DNA: TGTGCCAGCAGCCCAATCAGCGGGAGGAATGCCTACGAGCAGTACTTC

J gene: TRBJ1-2
clone size: NA
V gene: TRBV3-1/TRBV3-2
D gene: NA
CDR3 protein: CASSHEIGGYTF
CDR3 DNA: TGTGCCAGCAGCCACGAAATCGGGGGCTACACCTTC

J gene: TRBJ1-4
clone size: NA
V gene: TRBV30
D gene: NA
CDR3 protein: CAWSVSKVATNEKLFF
CDR3 DNA: TGTGCCTGGAGTGTTTCTAAAGTCGCAACTAATGAAAAACTGTTTTTT

J gene: TRBJ2-7
clone size: NA
V gene: TRBV28
D gene: NA
CDR3 protein: CASRIRGGNSYEQYF
CDR3 DNA: TGTGCCAGCAGAATCAGGGGCGGAAACTCCTACGAGCAGTACTTC

J gene: TRBJ2-7
clone size: NA
V gene: TRBV6-4
D gene: TRBD2
CDR3 protein: CASPGAGGPYEQYF
CDR3 DNA: TGTGCCAGCCCAGGGGCGGGAGGGCCCTACGAGCAGTACTTC

J gene: TRBJ1-5
clone size: NA
V gene: TRBV6-1
D gene: NA
CDR3 protein: CASSEVGREQPQHF
CDR3 DNA: TGTGCCAGCAGTGAAGTTGGCAGGGAACAGCCCCAGCATTTT

J gene: TRBJ2-3
clone size: NA
V gene: TRBV28
D gene: NA
CDR3 protein: CASSLGAGEGNTQYF
CDR3 DNA: TGTGCCAGCAGTTTGGGGGCGGGAGAGGGAAATACGCAGTATTTT

J gene: TRBJ2-3
clone size: NA
V gene: TRBV3-1/TRBV3-2
D gene: NA
CDR3 protein: CASSQVGSTDTQYF
CDR3 DNA: TGTGCCAGCAGCCAAGTCGGGAGTACAGATACGCAGTATTTT

J gene: TRBJ1-3
clone size: once
V gene: TRBV19
D gene: NA
CDR3 protein: CASSIGQGSGNTIYF
CDR3 DNA: TGTGCCAGTAGTATCGGGCAGGGGTCTGGAAACACCATATATTTT

J gene: TRBJ1-5
clone size: NA
V gene: TRBV27
D gene: NA
CDR3 protein: CASSLAGQLSNQPQHF
CDR3 DNA: TGTGCCAGCAGTTTGGCGGGGCAGTTAAGCAATCAGCCCCAGCATTTT

J gene: TRBJ1-5
clone size: NA
V gene: TRBV6-5
D gene: NA
CDR3 protein: CASSTPGSNQPQHF
CDR3 DNA: TGTGCCAGCAGCACCCCAGGGAGCAATCAGCCCCAGCATTTT

J gene: TRBJ1-1
clone size: few
V gene: TRBV5-1
D gene: NA
CDR3 protein: CASSRTPIWDTEAFF
CDR3 DNA: TGCGCCAGCAGCCGGACTCCTATCTGGGACACTGAAGCTTTCTTT

J gene: TRBJ1-1
clone size: NA
V gene: TRBV2
D gene: NA
CDR3 protein: CASSASRGGNTEAFF
CDR3 DNA: TGTGCCAGCAGTGCTTCGCGGGGGGGGAACACTGAAGCTTTCTTT

J gene: TRBJ2-7
clone size: NA
V gene: TRBV11-2
D gene: NA
CDR3 protein: CASSFGGGGYEQYF
CDR3 DNA: TGTGCCAGCAGCTTTGGGGGAGGGGGATACGAGCAGTACTTC

J gene: TRBJ1-5
clone size: few
V gene: TRBV19
D gene: NA
CDR3 protein: CASSIGVLLPQPQHF
CDR3 DNA: TGTGCCAGTAGTATAGGAGTCCTCCTCCCTCAGCCCCAGCATTTT

J gene: TRBJ2-1
clone size: NA
V gene: TRBV5-1
D gene: TRBD2
CDR3 protein: CASSSMPGLAGSQNEQFF
CDR3 DNA: TGCGCCAGCAGCTCGATGCCGGGACTAGCGGGAAGTCAAAATGAGCAGTTCTTC

J gene: TRBJ2-6
clone size: NA
V gene: TRBV7-6
D gene: NA
CDR3 protein: CASSLSRSGANVLTF
CDR3 DNA: TGTGCCAGCAGCTTATCCCGCTCTGGGGCCAACGTCCTGACTTTC

J gene: TRBJ2-1
clone size: NA
V gene: TRBV30
D gene: TRBD2
CDR3 protein: CAWSPGTSGTYNEQFF
CDR3 DNA: TGTGCCTGGAGCCCAGGGACTAGCGGGACCTACAATGAGCAGTTCTTC

J gene: TRBJ2-7
clone size: NA
V gene: TRBV7-9
D gene: TRBD2
CDR3 protein: CASSPRTSGIDEQYF
CDR3 DNA: TGTGCCAGCAGCCCACGGACTAGCGGGATTGACGAGCAGTACTTC

J gene: TRBJ2-6
clone size: few
V gene: TRBV27
D gene: TRBD1
CDR3 protein: CASSLQGARANVLTF
CDR3 DNA: TGTGCCAGCAGTCTACAGGGGGCTAGGGCCAACGTCCTGACTTTC

J gene: TRBJ2-7
clone size: few
V gene: TRBV15
D gene: NA
CDR3 protein: CATSSRFEQYF
CDR3 DNA: TGTGCCACCAGCAGTCGTTTCGAGCAGTACTTC

J gene: TRBJ2-5
clone size: NA
V gene: TRBV18
D gene: TRBD2
CDR3 protein: CASKLRTSGKETQYF
CDR3 DNA: TGTGCCAGCAAACTAAGGACTAGCGGGAAAGAGACCCAGTACTTC

J gene: TRBJ2-7
clone size: NA
V gene: TRBV5-4
D gene: NA
CDR3 protein: CASSLAGTFYEQYF
CDR3 DNA: TGTGCCAGCAGCTTGGCCGGGACTTTCTACGAGCAGTACTTC

J gene: TRBJ2-1
clone size: NA
V gene: TRBV11-1
D gene: TRBD2
CDR3 protein: CASSPGTMMYNEQFF
CDR3 DNA: TGTGCCAGCAGCCCCGGGACTATGATGTACAATGAGCAGTTCTTC

J gene: TRBJ2-7
clone size: NA
V gene: TRBV10-2
D gene: TRBD2
CDR3 protein: CASSDPLAGNEQYF
CDR3 DNA: TGCGCCAGCAGTGACCCACTAGCGGGCAACGAGCAGTACTTC

J gene: TRBJ2-3
clone size: NA
V gene: TRBV7-6
D gene: TRBD1
CDR3 protein: CASRLTGGATDTQYF
CDR3 DNA: TGTGCCAGCAGACTCACAGGGGGCGCCACAGATACGCAGTATTTT

J gene: TRBJ1-2
clone size: few
V gene: TRBV7-9
D gene: NA
CDR3 protein: CASSLGRYRSRTNYGYTF
CDR3 DNA: TGTGCCAGCAGCTTAGGAAGATATAGATCCCGGACAAACTATGGCTACACCTTC

J gene: TRBJ1-1
clone size: NA
V gene: TRBV28
D gene: NA
CDR3 protein: CASSPLEGRSEAFF
CDR3 DNA: TGTGCCAGCAGTCCGCTTGAGGGCAGGAGTGAGGCTTTCTTT

J gene: TRBJ2-1
clone size: NA
V gene: TRBV7-2
D gene: TRBD2
CDR3 protein: CASSPRLAATEQFF
CDR3 DNA: TGTGCCAGCAGCCCCCGACTAGCGGCCACCGAGCAGTTCTTC

J gene: TRBJ2-3
clone size: NA
V gene: TRBV6-2/TRBV6-3
D gene: TRBD2
CDR3 protein: CASSFRGGYTDTQYF
CDR3 DNA: TGTGCCAGCAGTTTCCGGGGGGGCTACACAGATACGCAGTATTTT

J gene: TRBJ2-2
clone size: NA
V gene: TRBV7-8
D gene: TRBD2
CDR3 protein: CASEEREYTGELFF
CDR3 DNA: TGTGCCTCCGAGGAGCGGGAGTACACCGGGGAGCTGTTTTTT

J gene: TRBJ1-5
clone size: few
V gene: TRBV29-1
D gene: NA
CDR3 protein: CSVEVDRNQPQHF
CDR3 DNA: TGCAGCGTTGAAGTCGACAGGAATCAGCCCCAGCATTTT

J gene: TRBJ2-3
clone size: NA
V gene: TRBV7-8
D gene: NA
CDR3 protein: CASSFVRGAQDTQYF
CDR3 DNA: TGTGCCAGCAGCTTTGTCAGGGGAGCACAAGATACGCAGTATTTT

J gene: TRBJ2-3
clone size: NA
V gene: TRBV5-1
D gene: TRBD2
CDR3 protein: CASSLSIAGGRDTQYF
CDR3 DNA: TGCGCCAGCAGCTTGTCAATAGCGGGAGGTCGAGATACGCAGTATTTT

J gene: TRBJ2-5
clone size: NA
V gene: TRBV5-4
D gene: NA
CDR3 protein: CASSLRGAQETQYF
CDR3 DNA: TGTGCCAGCAGCTTGCGGGGGGCCCAAGAGACCCAGTACTTC

J gene: TRBJ2-1
clone size: NA
V gene: TRBV5-8
D gene: TRBD2
CDR3 protein: CASDLGGRTLNEQFF
CDR3 DNA: TGTGCCAGCGACCTGGGCGGGAGGACCCTCAATGAGCAGTTCTTC

J gene: TRBJ2-5
clone size: NA
V gene: TRBV6-4
D gene: NA
CDR3 protein: CASRDRLVTGETQYF
CDR3 DNA: TGTGCCAGCAGGGACAGACTAGTAACGGGCGAGACCCAGTACTTC

J gene: TRBJ2-1
clone size: NA
V gene: TRBV5-1
D gene: NA
CDR3 protein: CASSPDRAYNEQFF
CDR3 DNA: TGCGCCAGCAGCCCGGACAGAGCCTACAATGAGCAGTTCTTC

J gene: TRBJ2-2
clone size: NA
V gene: TRBV11-3
D gene: NA
CDR3 protein: CASCGTSSGGELFF
CDR3 DNA: TGTGCCAGCTGCGGGACGAGCTCGGGGGGGGAGCTGTTTTTT

J gene: TRBJ1-2
clone size: NA
V gene: TRBV7-2
D gene: NA
CDR3 protein: CASSSGGGYGYTF
CDR3 DNA: TGTGCCAGCAGCTCCGGGGGGGGCTATGGCTACACCTTC

J gene: TRBJ2-1
clone size: NA
V gene: TRBV7-9
D gene: TRBD2
CDR3 protein: CASSQAGREWWSYNEQFF
CDR3 DNA: TGTGCCAGCAGCCAGGCGGGGCGGGAGTGGTGGTCCTACAATGAGCAGTTCTTC

J gene: TRBJ2-7
clone size: NA
V gene: TRBV6-6
D gene: TRBD2
CDR3 protein: CASGGLAASYEQYF
CDR3 DNA: TGTGCCAGCGGGGGACTAGCGGCCTCCTACGAGCAGTACTTC

J gene: TRBJ2-5
clone size: NA
V gene: TRBV27
D gene: NA
CDR3 protein: CASSRTGYQETQYF
CDR3 DNA: TGTGCCAGCAGTCGAACGGGGTACCAAGAGACCCAGTACTTC

J gene: TRBJ2-7
clone size: NA
V gene: TRBV6-5
D gene: TRBD2
CDR3 protein: CASSRGLGLAGEQYF
CDR3 DNA: TGTGCCAGCAGTAGGGGCCTCGGACTAGCTGGCGAGCAGTACTTC

J gene: TRBJ2-7
clone size: NA
V gene: TRBV6-2/TRBV6-3
D gene: TRBD2
CDR3 protein: CASSAEGLAFYEQYF
CDR3 DNA: TGTGCCAGCAGTGCCGAAGGACTAGCGTTCTACGAGCAGTACTTC

J gene: TRBJ2-7
clone size: NA
V gene: TRBV3-1/TRBV3-2
D gene: NA
CDR3 protein: CASSQGIGTGVTF
CDR3 DNA: TGTGCCAGCAGCCAAGGGATCGGGACGGGAGTCACCTTC

J gene: TRBJ2-7
clone size: NA
V gene: TRBV3-1/TRBV3-2
D gene: TRBD2
CDR3 protein: CASSQTLAGGYEQYF
CDR3 DNA: TGTGCCAGCAGCCAAACACTAGCGGGAGGCTACGAGCAGTACTTC

J gene: TRBJ1-1
clone size: once
V gene: TRBV5-1
D gene: NA
CDR3 protein: CASRGGREMGAGSEAFF
CDR3 DNA: TGCGCCAGCAGAGGAGGTAGGGAAATGGGGGCCGGCAGTGAAGCTTTCTTT

J gene: TRBJ1-1
clone size: once
V gene: TRBV5-1
D gene: TRBD1
CDR3 protein: CASSGTGVNTEAFF
CDR3 DNA: TGCGCCAGCAGCGGGACAGGGGTTAACACTGAAGCTTTCTTT

J gene: TRBJ2-1
clone size: NA
V gene: TRBV30
D gene: NA
CDR3 protein: CAWTRGAYNEQFF
CDR3 DNA: TGTGCCTGGACTAGGGGCGCCTACAATGAGCAGTTCTTC